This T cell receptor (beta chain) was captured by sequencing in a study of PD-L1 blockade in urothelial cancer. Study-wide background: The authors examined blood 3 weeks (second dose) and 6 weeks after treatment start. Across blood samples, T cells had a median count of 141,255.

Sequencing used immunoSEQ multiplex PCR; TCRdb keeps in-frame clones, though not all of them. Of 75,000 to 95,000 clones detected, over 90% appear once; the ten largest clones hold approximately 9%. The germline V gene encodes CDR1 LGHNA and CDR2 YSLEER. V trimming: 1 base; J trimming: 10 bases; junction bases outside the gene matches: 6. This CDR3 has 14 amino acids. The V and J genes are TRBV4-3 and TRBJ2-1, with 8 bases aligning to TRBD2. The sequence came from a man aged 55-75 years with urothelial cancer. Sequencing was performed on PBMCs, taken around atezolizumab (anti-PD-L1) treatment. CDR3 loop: CASSQGEVAGEQFF. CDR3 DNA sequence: TGCGCCAGCAGCCAAGGGGAGGTAGCGGGGGAGCAGTTCTTC.